This T cell receptor (beta chain) is drawn from a study of cytomegalovirus exposure and HLA in healthy donors. General study points: About 87% or about 30% of the time was how often most TCR beta V segments were productive, according to an earlier analysis. Analysis was performed later, and it showed HLA-associated TCR beta chains to be more clonally expanded than equally common others. It was reported in a later analysis that an Asian-associated ancestry cluster showed fewer N-insertions than the approximately 700-donor mean. Later, an analysis found that common viral pathogens appeared to be linked with several of the most significant clusters.

PCR involved 60 Vbeta and 13 Jbeta primers. TCRdb's copy holds only in-frame clones and misses some; the assay was immunoSEQ multiplex PCR. The sample includes roughly 200,000 clones, approximately 80% of them seen just once. Unmatched junction bases numbered 7, after V lost 3 bases and J lost 0 bases. Germline V gene data show CDR1 as MNHEY and CDR2 as SMNVEV (reference sequence). This CDR3 region has 17 residues. On this clone itself: Its antigen is unidentified.

The clonotype was recovered from a female donor in good health and CMV-seronegative. Sequenced material: PBMCs. J is TRBJ2-3 and V is TRBV27; 9 nucleotides align to TRBD2. The CDR3 nucleotides read TGTGCCAGCAGTTTCGGTAGCGGGGGTACTAGCACAGATACGCAGTATTTT. Its translation is CASSFGSGGTSTDTQYF.